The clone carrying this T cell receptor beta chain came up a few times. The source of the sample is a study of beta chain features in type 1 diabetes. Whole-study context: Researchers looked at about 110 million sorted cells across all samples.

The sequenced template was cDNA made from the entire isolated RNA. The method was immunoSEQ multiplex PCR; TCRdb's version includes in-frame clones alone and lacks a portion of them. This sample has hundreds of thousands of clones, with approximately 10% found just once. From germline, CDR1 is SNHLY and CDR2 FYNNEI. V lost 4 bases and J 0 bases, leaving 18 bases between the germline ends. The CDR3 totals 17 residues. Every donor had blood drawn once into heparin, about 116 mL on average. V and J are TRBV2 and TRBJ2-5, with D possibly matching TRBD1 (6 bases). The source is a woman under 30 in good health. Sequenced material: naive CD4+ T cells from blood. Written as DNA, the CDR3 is TGTGCCAGCAGTGGAATTTCCTGGGACATGTACCAAGAGACCCAGTACTTC. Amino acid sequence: CASSGISWDMYQETQYF.